A selection of T cell receptor beta chains follows, all from one sample in a study of T cell responses to AZD1222 COVID-19 vaccine. Assay: immunoSEQ multiplex PCR; the TCRdb copy retains only in-frame clones and omits some. The repertoire holds approximately 150,000 clones, with about 90% as singletons. The sequencing here drew on peripheral blood, taken on day 0 of MenACWY control vaccination. These receptors came from an adult in good health. CDR3s include the opening cysteine and the closing phenylalanine or tryptophan. A D gene is named only where the DNA matches it firmly. The size of a clone is reported for some rows only, either as once, few or many, or as a class for expanded clones.

v_gene	abundance	d_gene	j_gene	CDR3aa	CDR3nt
TRBV9	once	.	TRBJ2-2	CASSIRANTGELFF	TGTGCCAGCAGCATAAGAGCGAACACCGGGGAGCTGTTTTTT
TRBV23-1	.	.	TRBJ2-1	CASSQFNMGGCEQFF	TGCGCCAGCAGTCAATTCAACATGGGGGGCTGCGAGCAGTTCTTC
TRBV24-1	.	.	TRBJ2-3	CATSNGFYGDADTQYF	TGTGCCACCAGTAACGGCTTCTATGGAGATGCAGATACGCAGTATTTT
TRBV7-3	.	.	TRBJ2-7	CASSSMGSSYEQYF	TGTGCCAGCAGCTCCATGGGTAGCTCGTACGAGCAGTACTTC
TRBV24-1	.	.	TRBJ1-4	CATSDLRNEKLFF	TGTGCCACCAGTGATTTGAGGAATGAAAAACTGTTTTTT
TRBV27	.	TRBD2	TRBJ2-1	CASSSTGTSGRARFGQFF	TGTGCCAGCAGTTCCACCGGGACTAGCGGGAGGGCCAGGTTTGGGCAGTTCTTC
TRBV14	.	.	TRBJ1-2	CASSQARVGGYTF	TGTGCCAGCAGCCAAGCACGAGTGGGTGGCTACACCTTC
TRBV18	.	.	TRBJ1-5	CASSLGPAGNQPQHF	TGTGCCAGCTCACTGGGTCCGGCGGGCAATCAGCCCCAGCATTTT
TRBV3-1/TRBV3-2	.	.	TRBJ1-1	CASTSKRANTEAFF	TGTGCCAGCACCTCGAAAAGGGCGAACACTGAAGCTTTCTTT
TRBV4-1	.	TRBD1	TRBJ1-1	CASSQEETGGFEAFF	TGCGCCAGCAGCCAAGAGGAGACAGGGGGTTTTGAAGCTTTCTTT
TRBV27	.	TRBD2	TRBJ2-1	CASSFGLAGNNEQFF	TGTGCCAGCAGTTTTGGGCTAGCGGGTAACAATGAGCAGTTCTTC
TRBV6-5	.	TRBD2	TRBJ2-3	CASGTSGISTDTQYF	TGTGCCAGCGGGACTAGCGGCATAAGCACAGATACGCAGTATTTT
TRBV29-1	.	.	TRBJ1-1	CSVEQGDTEAFF	TGCAGCGTTGAACAGGGCGACACTGAAGCTTTCTTT
TRBV2	.	TRBD2	TRBJ2-7	CASIGASGTYEQYF	TGTGCCAGCATTGGCGCTAGCGGGACCTACGAGCAGTACTTC
TRBV19	.	TRBD1	TRBJ1-1	CASSRGDRGREAFF	TGTGCCAGTAGTCGTGGGGACAGGGGGCGTGAAGCTTTCTTT
TRBV7-9	.	TRBD2	TRBJ2-2	CASSFGLAGGTNTGELFF	TGTGCCAGCAGCTTCGGACTAGCGGGAGGTACAAACACCGGGGAGCTGTTTTTT
TRBV6-1	.	.	TRBJ1-2	CASSEDFGGYTF	TGTGCCAGCAGTGAGGATTTCGGTGGCTACACCTTC
TRBV10-1	once	.	TRBJ2-1	CASTDRRVSYNEQFF	TGCGCCAGCACCGATCGGAGGGTCTCCTACAATGAGCAGTTCTTC
TRBV24-1	.	.	TRBJ2-5	CATSDPIQGAETQYF	TGTGCCACCAGTGACCCTATACAGGGAGCAGAGACCCAGTACTTC
TRBV27	.	.	TRBJ1-5	CASSPGGGYPQPQHF	TGTGCCAGCAGCCCGGGTGGGGGCTATCCTCAGCCCCAGCATTTT
TRBV6-2/TRBV6-3	.	.	TRBJ1-2	CASSLPGRGTGYTF	TGTGCCAGCAGTCTCCCGGGCAGGGGCACCGGCTACACCTTC
TRBV6-2/TRBV6-3	.	TRBD1	TRBJ2-2	CASSRQGHTGELFF	TGTGCCAGCAGTAGACAGGGGCACACCGGGGAGCTGTTTTTT
TRBV18	.	TRBD1	TRBJ1-3	CASSPGTGDSGNTIYF	TGTGCCAGCTCACCCGGGACAGGGGACTCTGGAAACACCATATATTTT
TRBV24-1	.	.	TRBJ1-2	CATSDSDWDGYTF	TGTGCCACCAGTGATTCCGACTGGGATGGCTACACCTTC
TRBV21-1	.	.	TRBJ1-4	CASSSKGQQGAGEKLFF	TGTGCCAGCAGCTCTAAAGGGCAGCAGGGGGCGGGTGAAAAACTGTTTTTT
TRBV6-5	.	.	TRBJ2-3	CASSYSGAGSPDTQYF	TGTGCCAGCAGTTACTCTGGGGCGGGATCACCAGATACGCAGTATTTT
TRBV2	.	TRBD1	TRBJ1-2	CASRDRGLANYGYTF	TGTGCCAGCAGAGACAGGGGGCTAGCTAACTATGGCTACACCTTC
TRBV19	few	TRBD1	TRBJ2-2	CASSYRTGWGTGELFF	TGTGCCAGTAGTTACCGGACAGGATGGGGCACCGGGGAGCTGTTTTTT
TRBV11-2	.	TRBD1	TRBJ2-1	CASSLGTGDYNEQFF	TGTGCCAGCAGCTTAGGGACAGGAGACTACAATGAGCAGTTCTTC
TRBV28	few	.	TRBJ2-7	CASSPPGRTPTYEQYF	TGTGCCAGCAGTCCGCCGGGCAGGACACCAACCTACGAGCAGTACTTC
TRBV7-9	once	.	TRBJ1-1	CASSLGWNTEAFF	TGTGCCAGCAGCTTAGGCTGGAACACTGAAGCTTTCTTT
TRBV18	.	.	TRBJ1-1	CASSPGEGTEAFF	TGTGCCAGCTCACCAGGGGAGGGTACTGAAGCTTTCTTT
TRBV4-2	.	TRBD2	TRBJ2-1	CASSQGLAHEQFF	TGTGCCAGCAGCCAAGGACTAGCTCATGAGCAGTTCTTC
TRBV6-5	.	.	TRBJ2-3	CATRQDSTDTQYF	TGTGCCACCCGTCAGGATAGCACAGATACGCAGTATTTT